Below are 11 T cell receptor beta chains sequenced from a single sample in a study of control samples from healthy donors and cancer patients. Measured with immunoSEQ multiplex PCR; TCRdb has only the in-frame clones, and not every one. The sample consists of some 410,000 clones, over 75% of them appearing once. Material for sequencing was PBMCs. Receptor source: a man between 35 and 55 years old with head and neck cancer.

The table lists this clone with a count of one. V and J are TRBV2 and TRBJ1-1; possibly TRBD1 for D (6 bases). CDR3 length: 13 residues. Germline-derived CDR1 and CDR2 are SNHLY and FYNNEI. Trimming removed 8 bases from V and 1 base from J, with 11 bases in between. In nucleotides, the CDR3 is TGTGCCAGCCTAGGACAGCCGAACACTGAAGCTTTCTTT. Its translation: CASLGQPNTEAFF.

The chain carries TRBV30 and TRBJ2-7; D could derive from TRBD1 or TRBD2 (5 bases each). Germline V gene lookup returns CDR1 GTSNPN and CDR2 SVGIG (reference sequence). Trimming removed 3 bases at V and 4 bases at J, with 10 bases between. This CDR3 contains 12 residues. CDR3 in amino acids: CAWSAREYEQYF. As DNA, the CDR3 is TGTGCCTGGAGCGCCAGGGAGTACGAGCAGTACTTC.

The chain links TRBV5-1 to TRBJ1-1; D unresolved. Germline CDR1 SGHRS, CDR2 YFSETQ. The CDR3 contains 16 residues. Trimming shortened V by 0 bases and J by 3 bases, and 15 bases separated the two germline ends. The CDR3 region has the DNA TGCGCCAGCAGCTTGGTCGGGGAGCAGCCATACACTGAAGCTTTCTTT. Its protein product is CASSLVGEQPYTEAFF.

The chain recombines TRBV18 with TRBJ2-7; 15 bases line up with TRBD2. With 3 bases clipped from V and 5 bases from J, the junction kept 5 bases outside the gene matches. From germline, CDR1 is KGHSH and CDR2 LQKENI. The CDR3 loop spans 16 amino acids. The CDR3 coding sequence is TGTGCCAGCTCACCTGGCTGGACTAGCGGGGGGGACGAGCAGTACTTC. Amino acids: CASSPGWTSGGDEQYF.

This clone has a handful of counts. The chain recombines TRBV28 with TRBJ1-6; D remains unclear. This CDR3 has 13 amino acids. Trimming took 2 bases from V and 10 from J, leaving 9 bases between them. Germline CDR1 reads MDHEN; CDR2 reads SYDVKM. CDR3 sequence (DNA): TGTGCCAGCAGTTTAAGTCGGGGATCACCCCTCCACTTT. It encodes CASSLSRGSPLHF.

The rearrangement uses TRBV7-3 and TRBJ2-7; TRBD2 aligns across 11 bases. Germline CDR1 and CDR2: SGHTA and FQGTGA. The CDR3 sequence is 15 residues long. Trimming removed 5 bases from V and 4 bases from J; junction bases left unmatched: 7. The CDR3 reads CASSTSGTSGYEQYF. In DNA, the CDR3 is TGTGCCAGCAGCACCTCCGGGACTAGCGGTTACGAGCAGTACTTC.

The chain is built from TRBV19 and TRBJ2-5, with 10 bases identical to TRBD2. J was trimmed by 5 bases and V by 5 bases; bases with no gene match: 8. The CDR3 runs to 15 residues. Per germline, CDR1 LNHDA and CDR2 SQIVND (reference sequence). The CDR3 loop is CASSPTSGEGETQYF. CDR3 sequence (DNA): TGTGCCAGTAGTCCAACTAGCGGGGAGGGGGAGACCCAGTACTTC.

This chain uses TRBV20-1 with TRBJ2-7; D could derive from TRBD1 or TRBD2 (6 bases each). Germline V gives CDR1 DFQATT, CDR2 SNEGSKA (reference sequence). There are 16 residues in the CDR3. The V end lost 3 bases, the J end lost 0 bases, and 18 bases lay between the germline ends. In DNA form, the CDR3 reads TGCAGTGCTAGTGGCCCCCAACAGGGAGGCTCCTACGAGCAGTACTTC. Translation gives CSASGPQQGGSYEQYF.

J is TRBJ2-7 and V is TRBV5-1; 8 positions agree with TRBD2. Germline CDR1 is SGHRS and CDR2 is YFSETQ. This CDR3 is 16 amino acids long. V shed 6 bases and J 2 bases; nucleotides not matched to a gene: 13. The CDR3 DNA reads as TGCGCCAGCAACCGAGTTTCTAGCGGGTTAACCTACGAGCAGTACTTC. This encodes CASNRVSSGLTYEQYF.

V gene TRBV6-2 or TRBV6-3 combines with J gene TRBJ1-2; maybe TRBD1 (5 bases). Germline loops: CDR1 MNHEY, CDR2 SVGEGT. The CDR3 totals 15 residues. Trimming left V 6 bases short and J 5 bases short, with 19 bases between. The CDR3 spells CASSQPATDLYGYTF. The CDR3 nucleotides read TGTGCCAGCAGCCAACCCGCGACAGACCTTTATGGCTACACCTTC.

The chain combines TRBV2 with TRBJ2-3, with 10 bases fitting TRBD2. Trimming cost V 5 bases and J 4 bases; bases outside gene matches: 6. Per germline, CDR1 SNHLY and CDR2 FYNNEI. The CDR3 has 15 amino acids. CDR3 region: CASSRSGGASDTQYF. The CDR3 DNA follows: TGTGCCAGCAGTAGAAGCGGGGGGGCCTCAGATACGCAGTATTTT.